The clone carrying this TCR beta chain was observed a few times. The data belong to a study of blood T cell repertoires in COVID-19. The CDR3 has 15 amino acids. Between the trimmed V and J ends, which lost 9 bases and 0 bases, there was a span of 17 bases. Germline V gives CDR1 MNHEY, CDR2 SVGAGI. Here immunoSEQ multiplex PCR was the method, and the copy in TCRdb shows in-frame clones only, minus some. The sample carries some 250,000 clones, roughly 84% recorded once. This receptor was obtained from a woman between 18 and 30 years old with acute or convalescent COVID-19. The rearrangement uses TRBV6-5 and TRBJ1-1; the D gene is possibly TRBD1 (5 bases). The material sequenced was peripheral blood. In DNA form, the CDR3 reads TGTGCCAGTATCAGGGTGGTCGGCATGAACACTGAAGCTTTCTTT. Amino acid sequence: CASIRVVGMNTEAFF.